These T cell receptor beta chains were read from a single sample in a study of T-cell memory formation after mild COVID-19. One entry per CDR3 protein results from TCRdb running MiXCR on the 5' RACE reads. The table shows about 350,000 distinct CDR3 sequences, with roughly 13% occurring only once. Input material: PBMCs or a T cell subset sorted from them (not recorded which). Source of these receptors: a man younger than 35 who had mild COVID-19 (a few samples of this study predate the infection). Cell type and time point are not known. CDR3s include the opening cysteine and the closing phenylalanine or tryptophan. Each record gives: CDR3 DNA, CDR3 protein, V gene, clone size, J gene, D gene. A D gene is named only where the DNA matches it firmly. Size values are once, few and many counts, or a class for expanded clones, and some rows have none.

cdr3_nt: TGTGCCAGCAGTTTATACGGCGATCAGCCCCAGCATTTT; cdr3_aa: CASSLYGDQPQHF; v_call: TRBV28; clone_size: -; j_call: TRBJ1-5; d_call: -
cdr3_nt: TGTGCCAGCAGCCGGCTGGCAGGCTCCTCTGGAAACACCATATATTTT; cdr3_aa: CASSRLAGSSGNTIYF; v_call: TRBV7-9; clone_size: few; j_call: TRBJ1-3; d_call: -
cdr3_nt: TGTGCCAACCGTCGACAGGGGGCGGGGGATGGCTACACCTTC; cdr3_aa: CANRRQGAGDGYTF; v_call: TRBV2; clone_size: few; j_call: TRBJ1-2; d_call: TRBD1
cdr3_nt: TGTGCCAGCAGCGTAACCGGGACAGGGGATTCACCCCTCCACTTT; cdr3_aa: CASSVTGTGDSPLHF; v_call: TRBV11-2; clone_size: few; j_call: TRBJ1-6; d_call: TRBD1
cdr3_nt: TGTGCCAGCAGTGACAGGGGTTTAGAGACCCAGTACTTC; cdr3_aa: CASSDRGLETQYF; v_call: TRBV12-3/TRBV12-4; clone_size: few; j_call: TRBJ2-5; d_call: TRBD1
cdr3_nt: TGTGCCACCAGTGACGTGACAGATACGCAGTATTTT; cdr3_aa: CATSDVTDTQYF; v_call: TRBV24-1; clone_size: many; j_call: TRBJ2-3; d_call: -
cdr3_nt: TGTGCCAGTAGTATAGCTGGGACAGAAGCCTATGGCTACACCTTC; cdr3_aa: CASSIAGTEAYGYTF; v_call: TRBV19; clone_size: many; j_call: TRBJ1-2; d_call: TRBD1
cdr3_nt: TGTGCCTTCGAGCGGTCGAACACTGAAGCTTTCTTT; cdr3_aa: CAFERSNTEAFF; v_call: TRBV7-9; clone_size: -; j_call: TRBJ1-1; d_call: -
cdr3_nt: TGCGCCAGCAGCGGGATTGGGCAGGGGGCGAGCCAAGAGACCCAGTACTTC; cdr3_aa: CASSGIGQGASQETQYF; v_call: TRBV4-3; clone_size: -; j_call: TRBJ2-5; d_call: TRBD1
cdr3_nt: TGCAGTGCCATGAGACTAGCGGGGTCTAGCACAGATACGCAGTATTTT; cdr3_aa: CSAMRLAGSSTDTQYF; v_call: TRBV20-1; clone_size: -; j_call: TRBJ2-3; d_call: TRBD2
cdr3_nt: TGTGCCAGCAGCCAGTACAGGAGCCAAGCTTTCTTT; cdr3_aa: CASSQYRSQAFF; v_call: TRBV28; clone_size: -; j_call: TRBJ1-1; d_call: -
cdr3_nt: TGTGCCAGCAGCTTGGCCAGGATAGGCGAGACCCAGTACTTC; cdr3_aa: CASSLARIGETQYF; v_call: TRBV5-4; clone_size: many; j_call: TRBJ2-5; d_call: -
cdr3_nt: TGTGCCAGCAGCTCCCTGCAGACCGGGACGCCGAAGACCCAGTACTTC; cdr3_aa: CASSSLQTGTPKTQYF; v_call: TRBV7-9; clone_size: few; j_call: TRBJ2-5; d_call: -
cdr3_nt: TGTGCCAGCAGCCTCAGAGGACACTTAAGTCGTGGCTACACCTTC; cdr3_aa: CASSLRGHLSRGYTF; v_call: TRBV27; clone_size: -; j_call: TRBJ1-2; d_call: -
cdr3_nt: TGTGCCAGCAGCCCACGAACGACCGACGCCAAAAACATTCAGTACTTC; cdr3_aa: CASSPRTTDAKNIQYF; v_call: TRBV13; clone_size: -; j_call: TRBJ2-4; d_call: -
cdr3_nt: TGTGCCAGCACCAGGGAGGGGACCACCTGGGAGCTGTTTTTT; cdr3_aa: CASTREGTTWELFF; v_call: TRBV2; clone_size: -; j_call: TRBJ2-2; d_call: TRBD2
cdr3_nt: TGTGCCAGCAGTGATTGGGACAGGGGGCCCAATGAGCAGTTCTTC; cdr3_aa: CASSDWDRGPNEQFF; v_call: TRBV2; clone_size: -; j_call: TRBJ2-1; d_call: TRBD1
cdr3_nt: TGTGCCAGCAGCACAAGAGGTAGCACAGATACGCAGTATTTT; cdr3_aa: CASSTRGSTDTQYF; v_call: TRBV7-3; clone_size: few; j_call: TRBJ2-3; d_call: -
cdr3_nt: TGTGCCAGCAGCTCGACAGGGAGGGTAACTGGGGCCAACGTCCTGACTTTC; cdr3_aa: CASSSTGRVTGANVLTF; v_call: TRBV7-3; clone_size: few; j_call: TRBJ2-6; d_call: -
cdr3_nt: TGTGCCAGCAGTCGACAGGGAGGAAGTGAAAAACTGTTTTTT; cdr3_aa: CASSRQGGSEKLFF; v_call: TRBV6-5; clone_size: -; j_call: TRBJ1-4; d_call: TRBD1
cdr3_nt: TGTGCCATCAGTGACGGGACGGACTATTCACCCCTCCACTTT; cdr3_aa: CAISDGTDYSPLHF; v_call: TRBV10-3; clone_size: few; j_call: TRBJ1-6; d_call: -
cdr3_nt: TGTGCCAGCAGCTTCGCCGCTAACTATGGCTACACCTTC; cdr3_aa: CASSFAANYGYTF; v_call: TRBV7-9; clone_size: many; j_call: TRBJ1-2; d_call: -
cdr3_nt: TGTGCCAGCAGCCAAGCAGGGAATGAGCAGTTCTTC; cdr3_aa: CASSQAGNEQFF; v_call: TRBV7-2; clone_size: many; j_call: TRBJ2-1; d_call: -